One TCR beta chain is described in this entry. The antigen is undetermined. Using immunoSEQ multiplex PCR, the repertoire was profiled, and TCRdb retains in-frame clones only, with some absent. The sample holds some 56,000 clones; roughly nine tenths are singletons and the top ten take 6.1%. The data originate from a study of T cell responses to AZD1222 COVID-19 vaccine. General observations from the study: CD4 TCRs linked to vaccination spanned spike, dominating at 160-218 and 743-854. There were repertoire samples only from the period after the peak T cell response.

Second doses were pooled across both intervals (about 4 or about 12 weeks). This TCR derives from an adult who received the AZD1222 COVID-19 vaccine. The sample consisted of peripheral blood, taken 28 days after the second AZD1222 dose.

The CDR3 sequence is CASTPDTSGWGYTF. In nucleotides, the CDR3 is TGTGCCAGTACTCCGGACACATCCGGATGGGGCTACACCTTC. V and J are TRBV19 and TRBJ1-2, with TRBD1 as a possible D gene (5 bases). The CDR3 runs to 14 residues. V was clipped by 7 bases and J by 8 bases, with 20 bases between them. Germline values: CDR1 LNHDA, CDR2 SQIVND (reference sequence). The full variable domain, with the rest looked up from reference TRBV19 and TRBJ1-2, is DGGITQSPKYLFRKEGQNVTLSCEQNLNHDAMYWYRQDPGQGLRLIYYSQIVNDFQKGDIAEGYSVSREKKESFPLTVTSAQKNPTAFYLCASTPDTSGWGYTFGSGTRLTVV.